This T cell receptor (beta chain) was sequenced during a study of T cell repertoires in cytomegalovirus infection. Study in general: It can be stated that public TCR beta signatures indicated CMV infection as well as a matching HLA type. General study results and limits: CMV-specific TCR beta clonotypes restricted by HLA-C dominated the ex vivo response.

The table lists this clonotype with a few counts. Its antigen is unidentified. Germline values: CDR1 LGHDT, CDR2 YNNKEL (reference sequence). This CDR3 region has 14 residues. The ends were cut back, 2 bases at V and 9 bases at J, with 14 bases in the middle. From the reads, TCRdb called clonotypes with MiXCR, one entry per CDR3 protein. The sample holds fewer than 350,000 distinct CDR3 sequences, 25% to 30% seen once. The material was cultured PBMCs, obtained from culture after CMV antigen stimulation. This sequence joins TRBV3-1 and TRBJ2-1; D uncertain. This clonotype originated in a human donor in good health (CMV status not recorded). Some clones in this sample may be carry-over from other donors' samples. This CDR3 is CASSQWQKSLEQFF. The CDR3 DNA reads TGTGCCAGCAGCCAATGGCAGAAGTCCCTTGAGCAGTTCTTC.